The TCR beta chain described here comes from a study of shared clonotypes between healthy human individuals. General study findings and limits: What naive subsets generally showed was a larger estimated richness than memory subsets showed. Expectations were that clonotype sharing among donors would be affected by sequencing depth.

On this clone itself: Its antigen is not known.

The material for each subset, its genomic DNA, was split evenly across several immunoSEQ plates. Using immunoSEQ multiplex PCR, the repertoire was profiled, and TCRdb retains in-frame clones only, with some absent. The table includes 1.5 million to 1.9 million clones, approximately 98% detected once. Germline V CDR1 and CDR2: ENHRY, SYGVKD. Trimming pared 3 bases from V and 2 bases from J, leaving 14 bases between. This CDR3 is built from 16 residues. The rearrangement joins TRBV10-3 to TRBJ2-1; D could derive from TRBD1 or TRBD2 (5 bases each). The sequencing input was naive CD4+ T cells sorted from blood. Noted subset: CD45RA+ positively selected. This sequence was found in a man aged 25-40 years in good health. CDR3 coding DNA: TGTGCCATCAGTGATAGGTTGAGGGACCCCTACAATGAGCAGTTCTTC. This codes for CAISDRLRDPYNEQFF.